This T cell receptor (beta chain) is from a study of T cell responses to AZD1222 COVID-19 vaccine. Profiled with immunoSEQ multiplex PCR; TCRdb holds only in-frame clones, not every one. The profile shows over 80,000 clones, more than 80% of them singletons. The origin of this receptor is an adult in good health. Sequenced here: peripheral blood, sampled on day 0 of AZD1222 vaccination.

Written as DNA, the CDR3 is TGTGCCAGCAGCGCCCCGGGACCTCTTTCGAGGGGGGAGCTGTTTTTT. Translating gives CASSAPGPLSRGELFF. V and J are TRBV9 and TRBJ2-2; either TRBD1 or TRBD2 may supply D (5 bases each). V lost 3 bases and J 8 bases, leaving 20 bases between the germline ends. The CDR3 covers 16 residues. The germline gives CDR1 SGDLS, CDR2 YYNGEE. Variable domain in full (rest from reference TRBV9 and TRBJ2-2): DSGVTQTPKHLITATGQRVTLRCSPRSGDLSVYWYQQSLDQGLQFLIQYYNGEERAKGNILERFSAQQFPDLHSELNLSSLELGDSALYFCASSAPGPLSRGELFFGEGSRLTVL.